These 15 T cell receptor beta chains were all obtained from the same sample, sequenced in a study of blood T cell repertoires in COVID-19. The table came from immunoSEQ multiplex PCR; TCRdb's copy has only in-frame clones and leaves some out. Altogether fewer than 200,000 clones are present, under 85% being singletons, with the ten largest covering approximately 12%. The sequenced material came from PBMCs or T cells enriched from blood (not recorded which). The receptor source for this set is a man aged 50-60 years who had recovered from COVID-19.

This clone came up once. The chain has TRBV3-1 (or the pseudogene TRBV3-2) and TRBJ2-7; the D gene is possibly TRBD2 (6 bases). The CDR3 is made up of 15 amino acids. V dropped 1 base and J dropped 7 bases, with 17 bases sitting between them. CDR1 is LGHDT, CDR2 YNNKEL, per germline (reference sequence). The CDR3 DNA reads TGTGCCAGCAGCCAAGTTCCCATCCCACGGGGGGAGCAGTACTTC. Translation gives CASSQVPIPRGEQYF.

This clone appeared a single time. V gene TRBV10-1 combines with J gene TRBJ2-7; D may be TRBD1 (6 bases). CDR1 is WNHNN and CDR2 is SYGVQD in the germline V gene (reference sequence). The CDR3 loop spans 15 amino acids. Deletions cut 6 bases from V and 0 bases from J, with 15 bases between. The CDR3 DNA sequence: TGCGCCAGCAGCCCCGGGGACACCAGCTCCTACGAGCAGTACTTC. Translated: CASSPGDTSSYEQYF.

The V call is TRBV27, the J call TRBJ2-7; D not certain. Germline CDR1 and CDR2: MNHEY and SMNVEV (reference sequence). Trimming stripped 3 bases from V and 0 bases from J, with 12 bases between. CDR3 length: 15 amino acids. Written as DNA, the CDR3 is TGTGCCAGCAGTTTGAATAGAGGCAGCTCCTACGAGCAGTACTTC. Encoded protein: CASSLNRGSSYEQYF.

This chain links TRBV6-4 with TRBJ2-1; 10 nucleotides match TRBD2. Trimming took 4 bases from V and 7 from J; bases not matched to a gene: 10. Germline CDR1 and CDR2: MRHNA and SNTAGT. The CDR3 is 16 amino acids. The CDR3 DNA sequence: TGTGCCAGCAGTGTACGACTTAGCGGGGGGTCTAATGAGCAGTTCTTC. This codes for CASSVRLSGGSNEQFF.

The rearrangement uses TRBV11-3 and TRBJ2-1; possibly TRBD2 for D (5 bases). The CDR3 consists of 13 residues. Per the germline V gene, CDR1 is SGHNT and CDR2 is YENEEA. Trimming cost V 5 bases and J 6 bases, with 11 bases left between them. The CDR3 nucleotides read TGTGCCAGCAGCCTTGCGAGGGTCAATGAGCAGTTCTTC. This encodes CASSLARVNEQFF.

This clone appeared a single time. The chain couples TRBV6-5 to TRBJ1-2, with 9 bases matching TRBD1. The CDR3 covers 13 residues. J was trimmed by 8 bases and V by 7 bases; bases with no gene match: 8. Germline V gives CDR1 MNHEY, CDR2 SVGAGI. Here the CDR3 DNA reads TGTGCCAGCACCTTGGACAGGGGAGGCGGCTACACCTTC. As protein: CASTLDRGGGYTF.

CDR3 in DNA: TGTGCCAGCAGTGAAACACAGGGGGCGCATGGCTACACCTTC. Protein product: CASSETQGAHGYTF. This sequence joins TRBV2 and TRBJ1-2, with TRBD1 matching 9 bases. After removal of 2 bases from V and 6 bases from J, the junction contained 4 bases not matched to a gene. Germline V lookup: CDR1 SNHLY, CDR2 FYNNEI. The CDR3 has 14 amino acids.

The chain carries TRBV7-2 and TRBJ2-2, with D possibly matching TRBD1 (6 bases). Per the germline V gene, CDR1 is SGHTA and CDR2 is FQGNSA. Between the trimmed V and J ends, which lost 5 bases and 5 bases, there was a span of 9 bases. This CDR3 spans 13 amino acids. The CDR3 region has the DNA TGTGCCAGCAGCGTACAGGGTACCGGGGAGCTGTTTTTT. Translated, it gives CASSVQGTGELFF.

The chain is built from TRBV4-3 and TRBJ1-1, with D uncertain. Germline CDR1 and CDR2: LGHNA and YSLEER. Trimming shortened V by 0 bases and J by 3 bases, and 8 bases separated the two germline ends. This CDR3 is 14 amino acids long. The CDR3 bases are TGCGCCAGCAGCCAAGATGCCGGGTACACTGAAGCTTTCTTT. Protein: CASSQDAGYTEAFF.

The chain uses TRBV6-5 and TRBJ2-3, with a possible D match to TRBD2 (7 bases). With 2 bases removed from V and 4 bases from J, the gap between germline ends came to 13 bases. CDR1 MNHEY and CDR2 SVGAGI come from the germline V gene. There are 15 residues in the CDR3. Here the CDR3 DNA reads TGTGCCAGCAGTTACGTGAGGGGGGGGGCAGATACGCAGTATTTT. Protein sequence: CASSYVRGGADTQYF.

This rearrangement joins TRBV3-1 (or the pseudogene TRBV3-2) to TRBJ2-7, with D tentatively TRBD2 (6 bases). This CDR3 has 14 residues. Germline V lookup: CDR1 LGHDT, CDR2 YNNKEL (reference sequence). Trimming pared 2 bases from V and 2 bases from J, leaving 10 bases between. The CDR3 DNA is TGTGCCAGCAGCCAATCGGGGGTCCCCTACGAGCAGTACTTC. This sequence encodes CASSQSGVPYEQYF.

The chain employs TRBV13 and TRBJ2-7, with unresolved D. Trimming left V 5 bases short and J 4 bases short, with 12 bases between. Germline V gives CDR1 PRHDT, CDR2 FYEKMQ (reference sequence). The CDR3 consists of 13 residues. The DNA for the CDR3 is TGTGCCAGCAGCCTTAAGAAGAGGTACGAGCAGTACTTC. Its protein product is CASSLKKRYEQYF.

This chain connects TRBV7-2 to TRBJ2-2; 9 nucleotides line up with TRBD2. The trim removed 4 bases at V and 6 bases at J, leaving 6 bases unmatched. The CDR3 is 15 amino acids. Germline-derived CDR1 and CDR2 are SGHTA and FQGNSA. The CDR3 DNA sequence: TGTGCCAGCAGCTCGGGACTAGCTCCGGCCGGGGAGCTGTTTTTT. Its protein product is CASSSGLAPAGELFF.

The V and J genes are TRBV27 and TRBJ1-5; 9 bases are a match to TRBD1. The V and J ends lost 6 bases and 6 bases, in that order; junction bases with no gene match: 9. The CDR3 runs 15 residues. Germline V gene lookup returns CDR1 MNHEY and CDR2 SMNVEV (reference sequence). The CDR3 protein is CASRPTGGRSQPQHF. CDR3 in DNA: TGTGCCAGCAGGCCTACAGGGGGCCGTAGTCAGCCCCAGCATTTT.

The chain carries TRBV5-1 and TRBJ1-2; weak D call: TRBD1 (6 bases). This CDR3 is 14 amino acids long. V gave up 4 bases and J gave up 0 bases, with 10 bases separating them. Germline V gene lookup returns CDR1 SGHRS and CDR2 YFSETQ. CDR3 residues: CASSPTGPNYGYTF. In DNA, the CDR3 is TGCGCCAGCAGCCCGACAGGTCCTAACTATGGCTACACCTTC.